These 18 T cell receptor beta chains share one sample of origin, sequenced in a study of technical replicates of blood from several donors. Clones were read by immunoSEQ multiplex PCR, and TCRdb kept only the in-frame ones, dropping some. This sample has tens of thousands of clones; approximately 96% occur once, and the top ten carry about 0.3%. Sequenced material: T cells isolated from PBMCs. These receptors were taken from a human donor in good health.

The chain couples TRBV5-8 to TRBJ2-1; 11 bases agree with TRBD2. The germline CDR1 and CDR2 sequences are SGHTS and YDEGEE. Unmatched junction bases numbered 8, after V lost 2 bases and J lost 10 bases. The length of the CDR3 is 15 residues. CDR3: CASSLSSGRAREQFF. The CDR3 DNA sequence: TGTGCCAGCAGCTTAAGTAGCGGGAGGGCCAGGGAGCAGTTCTTC.

The chain couples TRBV27 to TRBJ2-7, with TRBD1 matching over 10 bases. J gave up 2 bases and V 6 bases, and 4 bases lay outside the gene matches. The CDR3 spans 14 residues. Germline-derived CDR1 and CDR2 are MNHEY and SMNVEV (reference sequence). The CDR3 region has the DNA TGTGCCAGCAGGGGACAGGGGCTTACCTACGAGCAGTACTTC. It codes for CASRGQGLTYEQYF.

The chain employs TRBV11-2 and TRBJ2-7; tentative D call: TRBD2 (5 bases). Trimming cost V 3 bases and J 6 bases, with 9 bases left between them. The V gene's germline CDR1 is SGHAT and CDR2 FQNNGV. CDR3 size: 12 residues. The CDR3 sequence: CASSLGGSEQYF. The CDR3 DNA sequence: TGTGCCAGCAGCTTGGGCGGGTCCGAGCAGTACTTC. Full variable domain (outside the CDR3, taken from reference TRBV11-2 and TRBJ2-7): EAGVAQSPRYKIIEKRQSVAFWCNPISGHATLYWYQQILGQGPKLLIQFQNNGVVDDSQLPKDRFSAERLKGVDSTLKIQPAKLEDSAVYLCASSLGGSEQYFGPGTRLTVT.

DNA for the CDR3: TGTGCCAGCAGCTTGGGGCAGTCCGGGGCCAACGTCCTGACTTTC. This gives the protein CASSLGQSGANVLTF. V is TRBV5-4 and J is TRBJ2-6; D is undetermined. This CDR3 contains 15 residues. CDR1 is SGHNT and CDR2 is YYREEE in the germline V gene (reference sequence). Trimming shortened V by 0 bases and J by 4 bases, and 8 bases separated the two germline ends.

The V call is TRBV7-3, the J call TRBJ2-1, with a weak D call TRBD2 (6 bases). CDR3 length: 16 residues. The V gene lost 1 base and the J gene lost 0 bases, with 10 bases spanning the gap. Germline V gives CDR1 SGHTA, CDR2 FQGTGA. CDR3 DNA sequence: TGTGCCAGCAGCTTAATGGGAGGAAGCTCCTACAATGAGCAGTTCTTC. Translation gives CASSLMGGSSYNEQFF.

J is TRBJ1-5 and V is TRBV6-6, with a tentative D call TRBD1 (6 bases). Trimming left V 6 bases short and J 7 bases short, with 13 bases between. The CDR3 runs 13 residues. Germline V gene sequence: CDR1 MNHNY, CDR2 SVGAGI (reference sequence). In nucleotides, the CDR3 is TGTGCCAGCAGCATAAGAGGGGGACAGCCCCAGCATTTT. Amino acid sequence: CASSIRGGQPQHF.

The V call is TRBV7-9, the J call TRBJ2-6; 12 bases fit TRBD1. The CDR3 contains 19 residues. The ends lost 6 bases at V and 3 bases at J; junction bases unmatched: 12. Germline CDR1 and CDR2: SEHNR and FQNEAQ (reference sequence). The CDR3: CASRYPPGQGADGANVLTF. The CDR3 region has the DNA TGTGCCAGCAGGTATCCACCGGGACAGGGGGCAGATGGGGCCAACGTCCTGACTTTC. The whole variable domain, remainder taken from reference TRBV7-9 and TRBJ2-6, is DTGVSQNPRHKITKRGQNVTFRCDPISEHNRLYWYRQTLGQGPEFLTYFQNEAQLEKSRLLSDRFSAERPKGSFSTLEIQRTEQGDSAMYLCASRYPPGQGADGANVLTFGAGSRLTVL.

This chain joins TRBV7-2 and TRBJ2-3, with D hard to call. The length of the CDR3 is 16 residues. Germline V CDR1 and CDR2: SGHTA, FQGNSA. V was trimmed by 5 bases and J by 1 base, leaving 16 bases between them. The CDR3 DNA sequence: TGTGCCAGCAGCCTCCTTGCTGGGCTGGGCACAGATACGCAGTATTTT. Translated: CASSLLAGLGTDTQYF.

The rearrangement links TRBV5-5 to TRBJ1-2; TRBD1 matches at 7 bases. Germline V gives CDR1 SGHKS, CDR2 YYEKEE (reference sequence). This CDR3 region has 14 residues. V shed 3 bases and J 6 bases; nucleotides not matched to a gene: 8. In nucleotides, the CDR3 is TGTGCCAGCAGCTGGACCCGGGACAGTCATGGCTACACCTTC. This translates into CASSWTRDSHGYTF. Using reference TRBV5-5 and TRBJ1-2 for the parts outside the CDR3, the full variable domain is DAGVTQSPTHLIKTRGQQVTLRCSPISGHKSVSWYQQVLGQGPQFIFQYYEKEERGRGNFPDRFSARQFPNYSSELNVNALLLGDSALYLCASSWTRDSHGYTFGSGTRLTVV.

The V gene is TRBV7-9, the J gene TRBJ2-1; 10 bases line up with TRBD2. This CDR3 has 15 amino acids. J gave up 9 bases and V 5 bases, and 10 bases lay outside the gene matches. Looked up from germline, CDR1 is SEHNR and CDR2 is FQNEAQ (reference sequence). The CDR3 DNA reads TGTGCCAGCAGCCCGGGGCGAGCGGGAGGGGGTGAGCAGTTCTTC. Translation gives CASSPGRAGGGEQFF.

The V call is TRBV19, the J call TRBJ2-3; TRBD2 matches at 7 bases. Trimming at V came to 3 bases and at J to 0 bases, leaving 6 bases not matched to a gene. The CDR3 loop spans 16 amino acids. Germline V gives CDR1 LNHDA, CDR2 SQIVND (reference sequence). Here the CDR3 DNA reads TGTGCCAGTAGTATGATAGCGGGCAGAAGCACAGATACGCAGTATTTT. It specifies CASSMIAGRSTDTQYF. The complete variable domain, with remaining parts taken from reference TRBV19 and TRBJ2-3, reads DGGITQSPKYLFRKEGQNVTLSCEQNLNHDAMYWYRQDPGQGLRLIYYSQIVNDFQKGDIAEGYSVSREKKESFPLTVTSAQKNPTAFYLCASSMIAGRSTDTQYFGPGTRLTVL.

This chain links TRBV29-1 with TRBJ2-3, with 10 bases fitting TRBD2. From germline, CDR1 is SQVTM and CDR2 ANQGSEA. J gave up 1 base and V 6 bases, and 7 bases lay outside the gene matches. CDR3 size: 15 residues. The CDR3 reads CSVQTSGYGTDTQYF. The DNA for the CDR3 is TGCAGCGTGCAGACTAGCGGGTACGGCACAGATACGCAGTATTTT.

The chain carries TRBV6-6 and TRBJ1-5, with 9 bases identical to TRBD1. CDR1 MNHNY and CDR2 SVGAGI come from the germline V gene (reference sequence). J gave up 6 bases and V 6 bases, and 6 bases lay outside the gene matches. The CDR3 is made up of 14 amino acids. CDR3 DNA sequence: TGTGCCAGCAGCCCCGGGACAGGGATTCAGCCCCAGCATTTT. Translation gives CASSPGTGIQPQHF.

The chain employs TRBV19 and TRBJ1-1; D uncertain. This CDR3 region has 13 residues. From germline, CDR1 is LNHDA and CDR2 SQIVND (reference sequence). V gave up 3 bases and J gave up 7 bases, with 12 bases separating them. CDR3 in amino acids: CASSISSGVEAFF. DNA of the CDR3: TGTGCCAGTAGTATTAGTTCCGGGGTTGAAGCTTTCTTT.

V usage is TRBV14 and J usage is TRBJ2-7; 9 bases map to TRBD2. The germline CDR1 and CDR2 sequences are SGHDN and FVKESK. The junction had 14 bases not matched to a gene; V was cut back by 3 bases and J by 2 bases. This CDR3 is 18 amino acids long. Here the CDR3 reads CASSHLVNEREDPYEQYF. The CDR3 DNA sequence: TGTGCCAGCAGCCATCTGGTCAACGAGCGGGAGGATCCCTACGAGCAGTACTTC.

V usage is TRBV7-9 and J usage is TRBJ1-1; D is uncertain. This CDR3 region has 12 residues. The germline V and J ends were trimmed by 6 bases and 3 bases, with 8 bases remaining between them. In germline, CDR1 is SEHNR, CDR2 FQNEAQ (reference sequence). Here the CDR3 reads CASSFGDTEAFF. As DNA, the CDR3 is TGTGCCAGCAGTTTCGGGGACACTGAAGCTTTCTTT.

This chain links TRBV30 with TRBJ1-3, with 9 bases that match TRBD1. J gave up 9 bases and V 3 bases, and 12 bases lay outside the gene matches. This CDR3 comprises 15 residues. Per the germline V gene, CDR1 is GTSNPN and CDR2 is SVGIG (reference sequence). The CDR3, as DNA: TGTGCCTGGAGAGCCGGGACAGGGAAGATTTTCACCATATATTTT. Translation gives CAWRAGTGKIFTIYF.

This clone is a singleton in its sample. The rearrangement joins TRBV9 to TRBJ2-4, with 8 bases fitting TRBD1. Germline CDR1 SGDLS, CDR2 YYNGEE. This CDR3 region has 14 residues. V trimming: 0 bases; J trimming: 8 bases; junction bases outside the gene matches: 4. CDR3: CASSVAQDRDIQYF. In nucleotides, the CDR3 is TGTGCCAGCAGCGTAGCTCAGGACAGGGACATTCAGTACTTC.